This T cell receptor (beta chain) was captured by sequencing in a study of blood T cell repertoires in COVID-19. Germline loops: CDR1 SGHTA, CDR2 FQGNSA. This CDR3 is built from 14 residues. V was pared by 2 bases and J by 3 bases, with 10 bases between. Using immunoSEQ multiplex PCR, the repertoire was profiled, and TCRdb retains in-frame clones only, with some absent. The sample includes under 65,000 clones, more than 75% of them seen just once. This TCR was recovered from a woman in her 50s with acute COVID-19. This rearrangement joins TRBV7-2 to TRBJ1-2; D uncertain. The sequenced sample was PBMCs or T cells enriched from blood (not recorded which). CDR3: CASSLIRVDYGYTF. The CDR3, as DNA: TGTGCCAGCAGCTTAATTCGGGTTGACTATGGCTACACCTTC.